These T cell receptor beta chains were read from a single sample in a study of beta chain features in type 1 diabetes. The protocol was immunoSEQ multiplex PCR, while the TCRdb copy is restricted to in-frame clones and leaves out a portion. There are about 28,000 clones in the sample; about 65% occur only once, and 2% to 2.5% lies in the top ten. Sequenced material: Tregs from blood. These receptors all come from a woman aged 25-40 years with type 1 diabetes. Both conserved end residues are part of each CDR3. D genes are given only for firm matches. Size is omitted from some rows. Given values are once, few, many or a class for expanded clones.

D gene	V gene	J gene	clone size	CDR3 DNA	CDR3 protein
NA	TRBV7-2	TRBJ1-5	NA	TGTGCCAGCAGCTTTAATATCCGGCAGCCCCAGCATTTT	CASSFNIRQPQHF
TRBD2	TRBV5-4	TRBJ2-2	NA	TGTGCCAGCACTATGGGGCGGGAGAGGGGGGAGCTGTTTTTT	CASTMGRERGELFF
TRBD1	TRBV5-1	TRBJ1-4	once	TGCGCCAGCAGCAAAAACAGGGGTAATGAAAAACTGTTTTTT	CASSKNRGNEKLFF
TRBD2	TRBV11-2	TRBJ2-5	NA	TGTGCCAGCAGCCCCGGGACTAGCCGCCAGACCCAGTACTTC	CASSPGTSRQTQYF
NA	TRBV14	TRBJ2-2	NA	TGTGCCAGCAGCCCCCTTACAGGGAACACCGGGGAGCTGTTTTTT	CASSPLTGNTGELFF
NA	TRBV28	TRBJ2-7	NA	TGTGCCACCAAAGGGCAGGGAAAGTTTACCTACGAGCAGTACTTC	CATKGQGKFTYEQYF
TRBD1	TRBV9	TRBJ1-2	NA	TGTGCCAGCAGCGTATCAATGGGCGGACAGGGGAAAGATGGCTACACCTTC	CASSVSMGGQGKDGYTF
NA	TRBV27	TRBJ2-1	NA	TGTGCCAGCACCCCAAGCGGATTCTCCTACAATGAGCAGTTCTTC	CASTPSGFSYNEQFF
NA	TRBV29-1	TRBJ2-3	few	TGCAGCGTTCTAAGAAGGGGAAGCACAGATACGCAGTATTTT	CSVLRRGSTDTQYF
TRBD1	TRBV4-1	TRBJ1-4	medium-sized	TGCGCCAGCAGCCGCGGACAGGAAAATGAAAAACTGTTTTTT	CASSRGQENEKLFF
TRBD1	TRBV5-6	TRBJ2-3	NA	TGTGCCAGCAGCTTGAGGGGACAGGGGGCTGGAGATACGCAGTATTTT	CASSLRGQGAGDTQYF